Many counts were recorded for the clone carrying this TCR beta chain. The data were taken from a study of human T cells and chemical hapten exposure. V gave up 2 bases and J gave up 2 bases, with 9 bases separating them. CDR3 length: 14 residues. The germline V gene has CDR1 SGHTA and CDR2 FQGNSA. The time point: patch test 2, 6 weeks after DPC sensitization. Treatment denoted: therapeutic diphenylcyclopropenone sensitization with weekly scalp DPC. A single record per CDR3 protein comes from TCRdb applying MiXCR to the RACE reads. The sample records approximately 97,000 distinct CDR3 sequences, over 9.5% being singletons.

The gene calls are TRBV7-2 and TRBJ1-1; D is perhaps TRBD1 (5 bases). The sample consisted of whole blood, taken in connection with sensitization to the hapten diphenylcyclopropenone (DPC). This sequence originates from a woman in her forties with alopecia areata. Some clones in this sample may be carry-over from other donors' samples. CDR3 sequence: CASSLLGVNTEAFF. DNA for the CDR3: TGTGCCAGCAGCTTACTAGGGGTTAACACTGAAGCTTTCTTT.